This T cell receptor (beta chain) stems from a study of identical twins (dated by TCRdb to the mid-2010s). With respect to the entire study: TCR alpha and beta repertoires from monozygotic twins, unrelated adults of various ages and cord blood were deep-sequenced to test whether fetal clonotypes persist. To rule out contamination, the twin experiments were replicated at different times with different library preparation protocols.

This clonotype occurred a few times. Its antigen remains undetermined. Base qualities are not recorded, but no much larger clone differs from it by a single base. All donors were healthy Caucasians. Three unrelated non-twin adults were additionally sequenced: a male aged 18 to 29, a male aged 50 to 60 and a female aged 50 to 60. Miltenyi CD45RO+ enrichment and human naive T-cell isolation kits were used to isolate memory (CD45RO+) and naive T cells from PBMC. Taken from the germline V gene (reference sequence), the CDR1 and CDR2 loops are SEHNR and FQNEAQ. V is clipped by 6 bases and J by 0 bases, and the sequence between their germline boundaries is 11 bases long. Its CDR3 holds 14 amino acids, cysteine through phenylalanine. The only DNA kept is the CDR3, 42 bases in frame from the first base. General study outcomes and caveats: Out-of-frame TCR alpha sequences shared between twins showed an excess of low generation-probability sequences compared with coincidental sharing between unrelated individuals. Abundant cord blood beta clonotypes carried fewer insertions; young adult naive repertoires showed a weaker similar trend, while memory repertoires showed none. In monozygotic twins, out-of-frame TCR alpha sharing was systematically underestimated by recombination models, although the models agreed with sharing between unrelated individuals. Invariant T cells such as MAIT and iNKT could partly confound zero-insertion analyses, although diverse VJ usage argued against such confounding for most clonotypes. Conclusions relied on cross-sectional statistical analysis, since the same donors could not be followed over many years. Excess twin sharing in beta out-of-frame sequences was weaker because fewer shared sequences lowered the signal-to-noise ratio.

Library preparation was by 5' RACE. The reads were generated on an Illumina HiSeq 2000. Template switching added a universal primer binding site, and the final cDNA carried a unique molecular identifier that allowed TCR cDNA molecules to be counted accurately. First-strand cDNA for TCR alpha and beta chains was synthesized from specific primers in the conserved constant-segment region. To control for contamination, every cDNA library carried two barcodes: a SMART-Mk sample barcode plus Illumina barcodes. TruSeq adapter sequences along with Illumina sample barcodes were introduced in two successive PCR steps. The TCR alpha and beta cDNA libraries were sequenced on the Illumina HiSeq platform using custom primers. On the study's bioinformatics: Raw reads were processed with MiGEC to extract unique molecular identifiers, and MiXCR was used to determine CDR3 positions. For each individual, recombination models were inferred using an EM algorithm with the repgenHMM and IGoR tools. The tcR package in R was used for shared clonotype analysis, with sharing normalized by the product of cloneset sizes. To study raw recombination free of thymic and clonal selection effects, out-of-frame nonproductive sequences were analyzed. TCRdb trimmed the raw reads at Q25, called clones with MiXCR and kept productive beta chains. Each entry merges the rows of one CDR3 protein and shows their most common DNA and genes. The V and J calls here are based on TCRdb, not the publication. The sample includes around 340,000 distinct CDR3 sequences, with approximately 8.7% observed a single time. Together, the top ten hold 8% to 10% of the sample.

The chain employs TRBV7-9 and TRBJ1-2, with the D gene not confidently named. The clonotype was recovered from a woman aged 45-65 years in good health. The sample taken for sequencing was naive T cells sorted from blood. The sample's cell subset or site label is to be understood as: cells isolated with a human naive T-cell isolation kit. At the DNA level, the sequence is TGTGCCAGCAGTTCAGGACTTACTAACTATGGCTACACCTTC. The resulting protein is CASSSGLTNYGYTF.